The source of this TCR beta chain is a study of cytomegalovirus exposure and HLA in healthy donors. The V end lost 6 bases, the J end lost 11 bases, and 16 bases lay between the germline ends. The CDR3 length is 12 residues. Germline lookup yields CDR1 MDHEN and CDR2 SYDVKM. The study, taken as a whole, reports: In vitro confirmation showed three CMV-associated chains to be CMV antigen specific. A later analysis appeared to link common viral pathogens to several of the most significant clusters. Accurate prediction of most subjects' HLA-A and HLA-B alleles from TCR beta sequences was reported.

Concerning this clone itself: Its antigen remains unknown.

Researchers ran the PCR with 60 Vbeta and 13 Jbeta primers. Measured with immunoSEQ multiplex PCR; TCRdb has only the in-frame clones, and not every one. The repertoire consists of 150,000 to 200,000 clones, with almost 85% occurring once and the leading ten covering 4.8%. This chain connects TRBV28 to TRBJ1-1; D not resolved. The source of this sequence is a girl aged 5-17 years in good health and CMV-seropositive. The sequenced material came from PBMCs. The CDR3 spells CASSPDTGSAFF. In DNA, the CDR3 is TGTGCCAGCAGCCCCGACACTGGAAGCGCTTTCTTT. Combining the CDR3 with reference TRBV28 and TRBJ1-1 gives the whole variable domain DVKVTQSSRYLVKRTGEKVFLECVQDMDHENMFWYRQDPGLGLRLIYFSYDVKMKEKGDIPEGYSVSREKKERFSLILESASTNQTSMYLCASSPDTGSAFFGQGTRLTVV.